Listed below are T cell receptor beta chains from one sample, sequenced in a study of neoadjuvant anti-PD-1 for oral cavity cancer. Profiling relied on immunoSEQ multiplex PCR, and the TCRdb table lists in-frame clones only, not all of them. The sample lists tens of thousands of clones; roughly 85% were seen once. This specimen consisted of PBMCs, obtained after nivolumab (anti-PD-1) treatment. The receptors stem from a person aged 40 to 85 with oral cavity squamous cell carcinoma. The CDR3 runs from the conserved cysteine through the conserved F or W. A D gene is named only where the DNA matches it firmly. Size is omitted from some rows. Given values are once, few, many or a class for expanded clones.

D,V,length,J,size,DNA,CDR3
TRBD2,TRBV7-9,14,TRBJ2-5,NA,TGTGCCAGCAGCCCCCGGCGGGAGGAAGAGACCCAGTACTTC,CASSPRREEETQYF
NA,TRBV10-3,15,TRBJ2-7,NA,TGTGCCATCAGTGTAGGAGCGGGCCTCTCCTACGAGCAGTACTTC,CAISVGAGLSYEQYF
NA,TRBV5-1,13,TRBJ1-1,NA,TGCGCCAGCAGCCTCCTGGGGAACACTGAAGCTTTCTTT,CASSLLGNTEAFF
TRBD2,TRBV6-6,15,TRBJ2-1,NA,TGTGCCAGCAGTTCGACTAGCGGGAGCTACAATGAGCAGTTCTTC,CASSSTSGSYNEQFF
NA,TRBV6-6,14,TRBJ1-5,NA,TGTGCCAGCAGTTACTCTGGCGGGGATCAGCCCCAGCATTTT,CASSYSGGDQPQHF
NA,TRBV6-1,14,TRBJ1-5,NA,TGTGCCAGCCTCCCGGGGGCGGGAAATCAGCCCCAGCATTTT,CASLPGAGNQPQHF
NA,TRBV11-3,13,TRBJ2-7,few,TGTGCCAGCAGCTTAAACCCCGGAGGTGAGCAGTACTTC,CASSLNPGGEQYF
NA,TRBV6-6,15,TRBJ1-4,NA,TGTGCCAGTGGGGGCAGGGGAGCAACTAATGAAAAACTGTTTTTT,CASGGRGATNEKLFF
NA,TRBV6-1,15,TRBJ1-2,NA,TGTGCCAGCAGTTTGCAGGTCATAGGACTCTATGGCTACACCTTC,CASSLQVIGLYGYTF
NA,TRBV4-1,17,TRBJ2-5,NA,TGCGCCAGCAGCCGGACCCACCTCGGGCTCTTTCAAGAGACCCAGTACTTC,CASSRTHLGLFQETQYF
NA,TRBV6-1,15,TRBJ2-5,NA,TGTGCCAGCAGTGAAGGGTACGGATTACAAGAGACCCAGTACTTC,CASSEGYGLQETQYF
NA,TRBV5-1,12,TRBJ2-7,NA,TGCGCCAGCGGGGAGGACGCGTTGGAGCAGTACTTC,CASGEDALEQYF
NA,TRBV15,13,TRBJ1-1,NA,TGTGCCACCAGCAGAAGGGGAGGCACTGAAGCTTTCTTT,CATSRRGGTEAFF
NA,TRBV25-1,14,TRBJ1-3,NA,TGTGCCAGCAGCTCAGGGAACTCTGGAAACACCATATATTTT,CASSSGNSGNTIYF
TRBD2,TRBV7-2,17,TRBJ2-5,NA,TGTGCCAGCAGCCGCCCCCTAGCGGTCCCCCTCCAAGAGACCCAGTACTTC,CASSRPLAVPLQETQYF
NA,TRBV4-1,15,TRBJ2-3,few,TGCGCCAGCAGCCGAACGGGAGATGGCACAGATACGCAGTATTTT,CASSRTGDGTDTQYF
TRBD1,TRBV29-1,13,TRBJ2-7,NA,TGCAGCGTGGGACAGGGGGCTTCCTACGAGCAGTACTTC,CSVGQGASYEQYF
TRBD2,TRBV2,14,TRBJ2-1,NA,TGTGCCAGCAGCCGGACTAGCGGAAACAATGAGCAGTTCTTC,CASSRTSGNNEQFF
TRBD2,TRBV2,19,TRBJ2-1,NA,TGTGCCAGCAGTGCCCGGCTAGCGGGAGGATCCGGTATATACAATGAGCAGTTCTTC,CASSARLAGGSGIYNEQFF
TRBD1,TRBV11-2,15,TRBJ2-2,NA,TGTGCCAGCAGCTTACAGGGGGCGAACACCGGGGAGCTGTTTTTT,CASSLQGANTGELFF
NA,TRBV7-3,15,TRBJ2-5,NA,TGTGCCAGCAGCGATACGGCGCTCCCCGGGGGGACCCAGTACTTC,CASSDTALPGGTQYF
NA,TRBV7-3,12,TRBJ2-5,NA,TGTGCCAGCAGCAGGGCCGGGGAGACCCAGTACTTC,CASSRAGETQYF
NA,TRBV10-3,15,TRBJ1-1,NA,TGTGCCATCAGTATAGGAGGGGCAGTGAACACTGAAGCTTTCTTT,CAISIGGAVNTEAFF
TRBD2,TRBV10-3,14,TRBJ2-1,NA,TGTGCCATCAGTGACCAAAACAGCGGGAGGGATCCGTTCTTC,CAISDQNSGRDPFF
NA,TRBV19,14,TRBJ2-5,NA,TGTGCCAGTAGTATATATGAGGGTTTCGAGACCCAGTACTTC,CASSIYEGFETQYF
TRBD1,TRBV7-9,14,TRBJ2-7,NA,TGTGCCAGCACCCTGGACAGGCTCTCCTACGAGCAGTACTTC,CASTLDRLSYEQYF
NA,TRBV21-1,15,TRBJ2-7,NA,TGTGCCAGCAGCAAAGCGACGGAACAGCAGGACGAGCAGTACTTC,CASSKATEQQDEQYF
NA,TRBV10-1,15,TRBJ2-7,NA,TGCGCCAGCAGTGAGTCGAGGGCAGGGTGGAACGAGCAGTACTTC,CASSESRAGWNEQYF
NA,TRBV19,11,TRBJ2-3,few,TGTGCCAGTAGGTCCACAGATACGCAGTATTTT,CASRSTDTQYF
TRBD2,TRBV29-1,13,TRBJ2-5,NA,TGCAGCGGCGGGAGTCATCCGGAGGAGACCCAGTACTTC,CSGGSHPEETQYF
TRBD1,TRBV18,15,TRBJ2-5,NA,TGTGCCAGCTCACGACAACCGACAGGGGAAGAGACCCAGTACTTC,CASSRQPTGEETQYF
NA,TRBV6-4,15,TRBJ2-1,NA,TGTGCCAGCAGTGTGGGGGGCGGCGCCTACAATGAGCAGTTCTTC,CASSVGGGAYNEQFF
TRBD1,TRBV9,15,TRBJ1-2,NA,TGTGCCAGCAGCGTAGCGGACAGGACCAACTATGGCTACACCTTC,CASSVADRTNYGYTF
TRBD1,TRBV27,14,TRBJ2-7,NA,TGTGCCAGCAGTTTCGGGACAGGGATCTACGAGCAGTACTTC,CASSFGTGIYEQYF
NA,TRBV5-1,14,TRBJ1-1,NA,TGCGCCAGCAGCTTAGGGGCGGGCGGCACTGAAGCTTTCTTT,CASSLGAGGTEAFF
NA,TRBV5-1,12,TRBJ2-1,NA,TGCGCCAGCAGCTTCCTAGGGAATGAGCAGTTCTTC,CASSFLGNEQFF
NA,TRBV30,17,TRBJ1-1,NA,TGTGCCTGGATTCCGGTCGTTTCGAAAGCGAAGTACACTGAAGCTTTCTTT,CAWIPVVSKAKYTEAFF
TRBD1,TRBV9,15,TRBJ2-1,NA,TGTGCCAGCAGCGTACAGGGGGCAGTCTACAATGAGCAGTTCTTC,CASSVQGAVYNEQFF
TRBD1,TRBV6-4,16,TRBJ1-1,NA,TGTGCCAGCCGACCGGGACAGGGCGTAGGGAACACTGAAGCTTTCTTT,CASRPGQGVGNTEAFF
TRBD2,TRBV6-5,14,TRBJ2-7,NA,TGTGCCAGCAGTACCCCGGGACTAGTCTACGAGCAGTACTTC,CASSTPGLVYEQYF
TRBD2,TRBV9,16,TRBJ2-1,NA,TGTGCCAGCAGCGCAGGTCCCGGGACTAGTAGTAATGAGCAGTTCTTC,CASSAGPGTSSNEQFF
TRBD1,TRBV25-1,14,TRBJ2-7,few,TGTGCCAGCAGCTTCGGGACAGGGGTGAGGGAGCAGTACTTC,CASSFGTGVREQYF
NA,TRBV2,11,TRBJ1-2,once,TGTGCCAGCGGGGGGAACTATGGCTACACCTTC,CASGGNYGYTF
NA,TRBV29-1,15,TRBJ2-1,once,TGCAGCGTTGCAGGGGCCTACCCCTCCTACAATGAGCAGTTCTTC,CSVAGAYPSYNEQFF
TRBD1,TRBV10-3,16,TRBJ2-2,NA,TGTGCCATCAGTGGAGGGGGACAGGGGATCACCGGGGAGCTGTTTTTT,CAISGGGQGITGELFF
TRBD2,TRBV10-3,14,TRBJ2-1,NA,TGTGCCATTTCCGGGACTAGCGTACCGGATGAGCAGTTCTTC,CAISGTSVPDEQFF